This T cell receptor (beta chain) was identified during a study of pediatric ulcerative colitis. Germline V gene sequence: CDR1 LGHNT, CDR2 FRNRAP. The CDR3 is made up of 14 amino acids. With V trimmed by 6 bases and J by 4 bases, 6 bases remained unmatched. Sequencing was performed with immunoSEQ multiplex PCR; in TCRdb, only in-frame clones are kept and a portion is missing. The sample lists about 60,000 clones, 85% to 90% occurring once. Sequencing used blood. This clonotype was obtained from a boy younger than 18 who was a control in a study of pediatric ulcerative colitis. The chain recombines TRBV12-5 with TRBJ2-5; 9 nucleotides line up with TRBD1. CDR3 protein: CASGWTGEGETQYF. CDR3 nucleotide sequence: TGTGCTAGTGGCTGGACAGGGGAGGGAGAGACCCAGTACTTC.